The TCR beta chain described here comes from a study of T cell changes during pregnancy in multiple sclerosis (dated by TCRdb to between 2018 and 2021). For the wider study: Changes in the T cell repertoire over the course of pregnancy were examined in this study in women with multiple sclerosis.

The germline V gene specifies SNHLY as CDR1 and FYNNEI as CDR2. V is trimmed back by 0 bases and J by 12 bases, and the junction contains 8 bases that no gene match accounts for. The CDR3 starts with the cysteine, ends with the phenylalanine, and has 14 residues. The sequence is cut down to CDR3 DNA, 42 bases in frame from base 1. The library was prepared using the immunoSEQ multiplex PCR assay. Imported from immuneACCESS, the table was reduced by TCRdb to in-frame sequences with V and J called. These copies leave out some clones; in studies compared against another copy, an unresolved V gene accounts for under half, and the cause of the remainder is not known. Counted in this sample were around 66,000 clones; roughly nine tenths of them appeared once. Of the sample, 2.2% is held by the ten largest clones. Of note for this clone: What antigen it recognizes has not been identified. No base quality information exists; no much larger clone differs at one position.

Material: peripheral blood, obtained in the third trimester of pregnancy. This TCR was recovered from a female donor in good health, enrolled as a control in a pregnancy study. Recombination joined TRBV2 with TRBJ1-1; TRBD1 lines up with 9 middle nucleotides. Here the CDR3 is given as CASSEAQTGGTTFF. The DNA sequence is as follows: TGTGCCAGCAGTGAAGCTCAGACAGGGGGTACGACTTTCTTT.